The rows below give T cell receptor beta chains drawn from one sample of a study of blood T cell repertoires in COVID-19. TCRdb's copy holds only in-frame clones and misses some; the assay was immunoSEQ multiplex PCR. The sample records roughly 250,000 clones, around 90% being singletons. The sequencing input was peripheral blood. The source is a man in his fifties or sixties who had recovered from COVID-19. CDR3s include the opening cysteine and the closing phenylalanine or tryptophan. D genes are given only for firm matches. Some rows have no size entry. The others give once, few or many, or a class for an expanded clone.

D gene,J gene,V gene,clone size,CDR3 protein,CDR3 DNA
NA,TRBJ1-5,TRBV12-5,NA,CASGLVGGDQPQHF,TGTGCTAGTGGTTTGGTCGGCGGGGATCAGCCCCAGCATTTT
NA,TRBJ1-1,TRBV10-3,NA,CAISDPNLGGGNEAFF,TGTGCCATCAGTGACCCAAACTTAGGGGGTGGGAATGAAGCTTTCTTT
TRBD1,TRBJ2-7,TRBV5-1,many,CASSTGTGSYEQYF,TGCGCCAGCAGCACCGGGACAGGGTCCTACGAGCAGTACTTC
TRBD1,TRBJ2-7,TRBV2,NA,CASSFRQGTYEQYF,TGTGCCAGCAGTTTTAGACAGGGAACCTACGAGCAGTACTTC
NA,TRBJ1-5,TRBV10-3,NA,CAFWSGAHNQPQHF,TGTGCCTTTTGGTCAGGGGCCCACAATCAGCCCCAGCATTTT
TRBD2,TRBJ2-3,TRBV5-6,NA,CASSPGGDTDTQYF,TGTGCCAGCAGCCCGGGGGGTGACACAGATACGCAGTATTTT
NA,TRBJ2-1,TRBV5-1,NA,CASSLERANEQFF,TGCGCCAGCAGCTTAGAGCGGGCCAATGAGCAGTTCTTC
TRBD1,TRBJ2-7,TRBV10-1,NA,CASSGRGRGTGFREQYF,TGCGCCAGCAGTGGAAGGGGGAGGGGGACAGGGTTTCGCGAGCAGTACTTC
NA,TRBJ2-6,TRBV2,once,CASSLGQFSGANVLTF,TGTGCCAGCAGCCTAGGACAGTTCTCTGGGGCCAACGTCCTGACTTTC
NA,TRBJ1-2,TRBV28,NA,CASKFSYGYTF,TGTGCCAGCAAGTTTAGCTATGGCTACACCTTC
NA,TRBJ1-6,TRBV10-3,NA,CAIREQGEVSPLHF,TGTGCCATCAGAGAACAGGGAGAAGTTTCACCCCTCCACTTT
TRBD1,TRBJ1-2,TRBV6-5,NA,CASSRDRGYGYTF,TGTGCCAGCAGTCGGGACAGGGGCTATGGCTACACCTTC
NA,TRBJ1-2,TRBV12-3/TRBV12-4,NA,CASKRGTASGYTF,TGTGCCAGCAAACGGGGGACGGCCTCTGGCTACACCTTC
TRBD2,TRBJ2-2,TRBV12-5,many,CASGLWGGSTTGELFF,TGTGCTAGTGGTTTGTGGGGGGGGTCGACCACCGGGGAGCTGTTTTTT
TRBD1,TRBJ1-3,TRBV27,NA,CASSSTGAGNTIYF,TGTGCCAGCAGTTCCACAGGGGCTGGAAACACCATATATTTT
NA,TRBJ2-1,TRBV19,NA,CASSIDRAGLAEQFF,TGTGCCAGTAGTATAGATCGAGCAGGGTTAGCTGAGCAGTTCTTC
TRBD2,TRBJ2-2,TRBV18,NA,CASSLGTSVYGELFF,TGTGCCAGCTCCCTCGGGACTAGCGTGTACGGGGAGCTGTTTTTT
TRBD2,TRBJ2-3,TRBV3-1/TRBV3-2,NA,CASSQDLSGGSTDTQYF,TGTGCCAGCAGCCAAGATCTTAGCGGGGGAAGCACAGATACGCAGTATTTT
TRBD1,TRBJ2-1,TRBV29-1,NA,CSVLPGQPYNEQFF,TGCAGCGTCCTTCCGGGACAGCCATACAATGAGCAGTTCTTC
NA,TRBJ2-2,TRBV10-3,NA,CAIKSLAGAGELFF,TGTGCCATCAAGTCTCTGGCAGGGGCCGGGGAGCTGTTTTTT
TRBD2,TRBJ2-7,TRBV6-5,NA,CASSQTSKYEQYF,TGTGCCAGCAGTCAGACTAGCAAGTACGAGCAGTACTTC
NA,TRBJ2-5,TRBV3-1/TRBV3-2,NA,CASSQWGPQETQYF,TGTGCCAGCAGCCAATGGGGGCCCCAAGAGACCCAGTACTTC